The present T cell receptor (beta chain) was sequenced within a study of Ad26.COV2.S vaccination and SARS-CoV-2 variants. This clone turned up a few times. The antigen is undetermined. Sequenced by immunoSEQ multiplex PCR; TCRdb stores in-frame clones only, minus some. The top ten clones hold 4% to 6% of a sample with 120,000 to 150,000 clones, 86% of them seen once. This CDR3 spans 15 amino acids. CDR1 and CDR2 from the germline V gene are SQVTM and ANQGSEA. V dropped 4 bases and J dropped 0 bases, with 12 bases sitting between them. General observations from the study: Vaccine recipients showed a spike-specific TCR breadth that was higher than in placebo recipients.

The source is a human donor who had recovered from COVID-19. The specimen comprised peripheral blood, sampled after recovery from COVID-19. The V and J genes are TRBV29-1 and TRBJ2-2; either TRBD1 or TRBD2 may fit D (5 bases each). CDR3 protein: CSVGGKDANTGELFF. DNA of the CDR3: TGCAGCGTTGGGGGGAAGGACGCGAACACCGGGGAGCTGTTTTTT.